The sequence of this TCR beta chain was determined in a study of T cells in Graves' hyperthyroidism and ophthalmopathy (dated by TCRdb to the late 2010s). Regarding the research as a whole: Peripheral blood was collected at initial diagnosis, before any treatment. The study also compared thyroid tissue and blood T-cell repertoires from five or six Graves' hyperthyroidism patients. An independent validation cohort of under 20 hyperthyroidism patients and 17 patients who later progressed to ophthalmopathy tested prospective prediction of ophthalmopathy. A discovery cohort of roughly 100 patients, roughly 40 with Graves' ophthalmopathy and under 60 with stable Graves' hyperthyroidism, was used to find distinguishing TCR V-J signatures. The paper describes TCR Vbeta CDR3 sequencing of about 140 peripheral blood samples, made up of 43 ophthalmopathy patients, roughly 72 hyperthyroidism patients and approximately 17 progressor patients. Following sampling, methimazole starting at 30 mg daily was given to hyperthyroidism patients, and high-dose intravenous methylprednisolone was given to ophthalmopathy patients. For training and testing, the 80 to 100 patients in the discovery cohort were randomly divided in a 7:3 ratio.

General conclusions and limits of the study: Sample size was not statistically predetermined, and investigators were not blinded to group allocation. In cross-validation, a model built on a 13 V-J signature told ophthalmopathy apart from stable hyperthyroidism with approximately 90% sensitivity and about 81% specificity, and in testing the same model reached 80%/75%. Most expanded thyroid clonotypes (frequency above 0.001) were also detected in blood, suggesting blood repertoires may reflect thyroid immune responses. In validation, the model predicted progression to ophthalmopathy a median of approximately 6.6 months before onset, with 65% to 71% sensitivity and almost 75% specificity.

TCR beta CDR3 regions were amplified from RNA transcripts. The TCR CDR3 was subjected to a first round of RT-PCR using the HTBI primer set and the Qiagen OneStep RT-PCR kit. A second multiplex PCR round built the libraries, followed by size selection and purification. Paired-end sequencing of the libraries was performed with 100 bp reads on an Illumina HiSeq2000. The paper's processing steps were these. SOAPnuke was used to process the raw data, throwing out any read that contained adapters or uncalled bases, had a mean Phred below 15, or lacked an exact constant-primer or identifier match. COPE v1.2.5 was used to merge high-quality paired reads, and clonotypes were defined as unique nucleotide sequences. MiTCR v1.1 was used to align the clonotypes against IMGT TRBV, TRBD and TRBJ reference segments. The analysis included only V-J combinations with a frequency above 0.0001, which together covered 99% to 99.2% of the repertoires. The TCS score was defined as F50 (clonal expansion) divided by E x V (chaos), with BLOSUM62-based TCRdist calculated between CDR3 peptides within each V-J. Welch's t-statistics and random forest reduced some 510 V-J features to 10 to 15, which were used in a naive Bayes classifier (R e1071). The public reads were run again by TCRdb, first through fastp at Q25 and then through MiXCR, and only productive beta chains were kept. Duplicate CDR3 protein sequences are folded into a single record with the most common DNA and genes. V and J calls and clone size were set by TCRdb, not the authors. The sample includes more than 300,000 distinct CDR3 sequences, with around 20% observed a single time. The ten biggest clones cover about 38% of the sample.

Ophthalmopathy patients had moderately to severely active disease, with a Clinical Activity Score of 3 or more, a NOSPECS grade of 4 or more, and a disease duration of less than 3 months. Patients with uncontrolled infections, other autoimmune diseases, pregnancy or lactation were excluded. Diagnoses were based on clinical symptoms, serum thyroxine and TRAb, thyroid ultrasound and orbital computed tomography. PBMCs were isolated from about 9.2 ml of fresh peripheral blood by Ficoll-Paque density gradient centrifugation. Total RNA was extracted with Trizol reagent, and quality was checked on an Agilent 2100 Bioanalyzer. This clonotype was seen a few times. No cognate antigen has been identified for it. No base quality information exists; no much larger clone differs at one position. The receptor comes from a young man with Graves' ophthalmopathy. The material sequenced was blood.

The CDR3 region reads CATSPGGVPANEKLFF. The nucleotide sequence is TGTGCCACCAGCCCAGGGGGAGTCCCAGCTAATGAAAAACTGTTTTTT. The chain is made from TRBV15 and TRBJ1-4, with 7 bases aligning to TRBD1. Counted from cysteine to phenylalanine, this CDR3 has 16 amino acids. Just CDR3 DNA is preserved here, 48 bases in frame from base 1. Unmatched junction bases come to 9, with V trimmed by 5 bases and J by 3 bases. CDR1 and CDR2, looked up from the germline V gene (reference sequence), are LNHNV and YYDKDF.